This record looks at one T cell receptor beta chain sequence and its context. The method was immunoSEQ multiplex PCR; TCRdb's version includes in-frame clones alone and lacks a portion of them. The profile covers approximately 530,000 clones, with approximately 95% appearing a single time and approximately 0.067% taken by the ten largest. Germline-derived CDR1 and CDR2 are SNHLY and FYNNEI. Trimming removed 3 bases from V and 7 bases from J, with 7 bases in between. This CDR3 has 12 amino acids. The data originate from a study of shared clonotypes between healthy human individuals. This chain uses TRBV2 with TRBJ1-3, with D unclear. This TCR was recovered from a woman aged 25-40 years in good health. The sequencing input was naive CD4+ T cells sorted from blood. The subset denotes: CD45RA+ positively selected. The CDR3 DNA sequence: TGTGCCAGCAGTGAGGATGGGAACACCATATATTTT. Translating it yields CASSEDGNTIYF.